The source of this T cell receptor beta chain is a study of T cell repertoires in cytomegalovirus infection. At the level of the study: As its CMV epitopes, the study selected recently identified HLA-C-restricted and well-studied HLA-B-restricted targets. Carrying CMV and the relevant HLA type showed in public TCR beta signatures. Study observations and caveats: The cumulative frequency of public TCR beta families identified carriers of CMV plus the relevant HLA. Dominating the ex vivo response were HLA-C-restricted CMV-specific TCR beta clonotypes.

A single record per CDR3 protein comes from TCRdb applying MiXCR to the reads. The table records approximately 990,000 distinct CDR3 sequences, under 40% of them present only once. This clonotype was seen ten or more times. Its antigen is currently unknown. Trimming took 3 bases from V and 2 from J, leaving 9 bases between them. The CDR3 extends over 14 amino acids. This chain joins TRBV12-3 or TRBV12-4 and TRBJ2-3; no firm D call. The sample was cultured CD8+ T cells from PBMCs, taken from culture after CMV antigen stimulation. The receptor's source is a human donor in good health (CMV status not recorded). Some clones in this sample may be carry-over from other donors' samples. The CDR3 nucleotides read TGTGCCAGCAGTTTGGGCGGTTACACAGATACGCAGTATTTT. Translating gives CASSLGGYTDTQYF.